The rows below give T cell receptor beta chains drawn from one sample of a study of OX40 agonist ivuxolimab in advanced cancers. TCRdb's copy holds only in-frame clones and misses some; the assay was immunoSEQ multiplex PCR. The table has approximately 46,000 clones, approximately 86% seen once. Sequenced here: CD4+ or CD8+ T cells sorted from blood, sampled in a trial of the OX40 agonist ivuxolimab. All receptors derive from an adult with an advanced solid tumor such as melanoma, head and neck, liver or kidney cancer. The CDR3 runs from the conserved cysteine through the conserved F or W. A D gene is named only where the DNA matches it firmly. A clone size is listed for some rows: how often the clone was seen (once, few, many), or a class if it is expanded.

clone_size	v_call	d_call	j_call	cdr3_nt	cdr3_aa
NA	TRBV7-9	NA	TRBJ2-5	TGTGCCAGCAGCTTACGACTGACCCAAGAGACCCAGTACTTC	CASSLRLTQETQYF
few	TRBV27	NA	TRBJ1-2	TGTGCCAGCGCTTGGAGCCCGGGGGTAGGTGATGGCTACACCTTC	CASAWSPGVGDGYTF
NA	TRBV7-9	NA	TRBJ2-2	TGTGCCAGCAGCTCACCGGTGAGCGGGTTAACCGGGGAGCTGTTTTTT	CASSSPVSGLTGELFF
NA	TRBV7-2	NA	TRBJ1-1	TGTGCCAGCAGCCAAACCCGGACCCATGAAGCTTTCTTT	CASSQTRTHEAFF
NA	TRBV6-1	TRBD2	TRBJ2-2	TGTGCCAGCGATAGCGGGATTTCCGGGGAGCTGTTTTTT	CASDSGISGELFF
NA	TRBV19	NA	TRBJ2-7	TGTGCCAGTAGTATTACAGCGTTCTACGAGCAGTACTTC	CASSITAFYEQYF
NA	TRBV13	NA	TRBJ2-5	TGTGCCAGCAGCCCTGGACGGGGGGCAGAGACCCAGTACTTC	CASSPGRGAETQYF
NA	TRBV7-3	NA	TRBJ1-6	TGTGCCAGCAGCTCCTCCAGTGGGAGTGCACCCCTCCACTTT	CASSSSSGSAPLHF
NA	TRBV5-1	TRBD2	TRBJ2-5	TGCGCCAGCAGCTCTACCGGGACTACCCAAGAGACCCAGTACTTC	CASSSTGTTQETQYF
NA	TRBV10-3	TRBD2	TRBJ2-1	TGTGCCATCAGTGATCCGGGACTAGCGGGGCGAAACAATGAGCAGTTCTTC	CAISDPGLAGRNNEQFF
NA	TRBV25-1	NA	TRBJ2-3	TGTGCCAGCAGTGAAGACGGGGGAAAAGGAGATACGCAGTATTTT	CASSEDGGKGDTQYF
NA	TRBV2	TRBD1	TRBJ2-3	TGTGCCAGCTTTGGGACAGGCCCCTTCACAGATACGCAGTATTTT	CASFGTGPFTDTQYF
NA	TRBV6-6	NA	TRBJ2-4	TGTGCCAGCAGCGCGACTAGGGGGCTGACCGAAAACATTCAGTACTTC	CASSATRGLTENIQYF
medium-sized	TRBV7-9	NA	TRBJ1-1	TGTGCCAGCAGCCATATTGAGGGGAACACTGAAGCTTTCTTT	CASSHIEGNTEAFF
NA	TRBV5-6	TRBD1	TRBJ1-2	TGTGCCAGCAGCACCGGGACAGGGCGGGCCTATGGCTACACCTTC	CASSTGTGRAYGYTF
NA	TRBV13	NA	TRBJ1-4	TGTGCCAGCAGCTCACGGGGGGAATATGAAAAACTGTTTTTT	CASSSRGEYEKLFF
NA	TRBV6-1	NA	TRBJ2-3	TGTGCCAGCAGTGAAGGAGGCGGGGGCCGCACAGATACGCAGTATTTT	CASSEGGGGRTDTQYF
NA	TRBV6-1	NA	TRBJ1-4	TGTGCCAGCAGTCCCAACGGAGTGAGAAATGAAAAACTGTTTTTT	CASSPNGVRNEKLFF
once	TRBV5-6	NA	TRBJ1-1	TGTGCCAGCAGCTTGGGGTTCAGGGGTGAAGCTTTCTTT	CASSLGFRGEAFF
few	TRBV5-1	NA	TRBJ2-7	TGCGCCAGCAGCGCCTGGGGGACCTACGAGCAGTACTTC	CASSAWGTYEQYF
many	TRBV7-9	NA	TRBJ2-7	TGTGCCAGCAGCTCGCCCGGGACTTACGAGCAGTACTTC	CASSSPGTYEQYF
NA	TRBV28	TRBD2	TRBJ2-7	TGTGCCAGCAGTTTCTCTAGCGGGATGAGCGAGCAGTACTTC	CASSFSSGMSEQYF
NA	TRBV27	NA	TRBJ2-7	TGTGCCAGCAGTTCAAAATCGGGGAGTAGGGAGCAGTACTTC	CASSSKSGSREQYF
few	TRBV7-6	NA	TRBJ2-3	TGTGCCAGCAGCTTAGGACTTGGCGGAAGGACAGATACGCAGTATTTT	CASSLGLGGRTDTQYF
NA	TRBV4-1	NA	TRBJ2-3	TGCGCCAGCAGCCTGGGGGTGGCTAGCGTCACAGATACGCAGTATTTT	CASSLGVASVTDTQYF
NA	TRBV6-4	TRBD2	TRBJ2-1	TGTGCCAGCAGTGAGAGGCATCGACTAGCGGGAGATGAGCAGTTCTTC	CASSERHRLAGDEQFF
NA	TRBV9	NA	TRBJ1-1	TGTGCCAGCAGCCGAATAGTGAACACTGAAGCTTTCTTT	CASSRIVNTEAFF
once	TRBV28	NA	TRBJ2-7	TGTGCCAGCCGGAACACCCCCTCCTACGAGCAGTACTTC	CASRNTPSYEQYF
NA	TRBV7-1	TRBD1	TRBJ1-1	TGTGCCAGCAGCTCGACAGGGCAGATGAACACTGAAGCTTTCTTT	CASSSTGQMNTEAFF
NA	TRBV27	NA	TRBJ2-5	TGTGCCAGCAGCGACCAGGGGGGGATTGGTCAAGAGACCCAGTACTTC	CASSDQGGIGQETQYF
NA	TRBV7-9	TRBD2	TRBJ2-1	TGTGCCAGCAGCCAGACTAGCGGGAATGAGCAGTTCTTC	CASSQTSGNEQFF
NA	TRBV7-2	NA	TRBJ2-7	TGTGCCAGCAGCTTTCGCAACTCCTACGAGCAGTACTTC	CASSFRNSYEQYF
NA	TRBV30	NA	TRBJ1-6	TGTGCCTGTCGTCCGAGGGCGAATTCACCCCTCCACTTT	CACRPRANSPLHF
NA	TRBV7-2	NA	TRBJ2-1	TGTGCCAGCACCCTGTCCCCCCCACTGCTGAGTGGCAATGAGCAGTTCTTC	CASTLSPPLLSGNEQFF
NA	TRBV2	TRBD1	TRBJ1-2	TGTGCCAGCAGTGCCCTTGGGGCAGGGGGGCCTAACTATGGCTACACCTTC	CASSALGAGGPNYGYTF
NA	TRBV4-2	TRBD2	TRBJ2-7	TGTGCCAGCAGCCAAGGAGCGGGGGGCCTCTACGAGCAGTACTTC	CASSQGAGGLYEQYF
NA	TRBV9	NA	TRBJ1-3	TGTGCCAGCAGAAGCGGAAACACCATATATTTT	CASRSGNTIYF
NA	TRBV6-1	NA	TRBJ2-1	TGTGCCAGCAGTGAAGGGCAGGGTTACTCCTACAATGAGCAGTTCTTC	CASSEGQGYSYNEQFF
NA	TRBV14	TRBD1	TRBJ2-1	TGTGCCAGCAGCCAAGACGACAGGGAGTTTTATAATGAGCAGTTCTTC	CASSQDDREFYNEQFF
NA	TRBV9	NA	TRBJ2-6	TGTGCCAGCAGCGGATCAGATTCTGGGGCCAACGTCCTGACTTTC	CASSGSDSGANVLTF
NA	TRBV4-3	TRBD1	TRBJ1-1	TGCGCCAGCAGCCCTTATGAGGGGGCGAACACTGAAGCTTTCTTT	CASSPYEGANTEAFF
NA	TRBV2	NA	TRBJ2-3	TGTGCCAGCAGTGCGTACGGGAGTGAAGCAGATACGCAGTATTTT	CASSAYGSEADTQYF
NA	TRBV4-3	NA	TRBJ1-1	TGCGCCAGCAGCCAAGGGGGCATCGGCACTGAAGCTTTCTTT	CASSQGGIGTEAFF
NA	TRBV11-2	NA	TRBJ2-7	TGTGCCAGCAGCTTAGTGGAGCCTCCGTTCGAGCAGTACTTC	CASSLVEPPFEQYF
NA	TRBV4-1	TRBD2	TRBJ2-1	TGCGCCAGCAGCCACACAGGACTAGGGGCCTCTTACAATGAGCAGTTCTTC	CASSHTGLGASYNEQFF
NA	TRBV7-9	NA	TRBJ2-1	TGTGCCAGCAGTGGGGCCGACGGTGAGCAGTTCTTC	CASSGADGEQFF
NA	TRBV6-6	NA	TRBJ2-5	TGTGCCAGCAGTTACTCGACTTGGGGCCAAGAGACCCAGTACTTC	CASSYSTWGQETQYF
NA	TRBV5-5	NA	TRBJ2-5	TGTGCCAGCAGCCCATCGGAGGAGTGGAGGGAGACCCAGTACTTC	CASSPSEEWRETQYF
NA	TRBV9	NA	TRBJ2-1	TGTGCCAGCAGCATACGCGATTCACCCTACAATGAGCAGTTCTTC	CASSIRDSPYNEQFF
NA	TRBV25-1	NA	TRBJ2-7	TGTGCCAGCAGTCTGGGGCTTGTGCAGTACTTC	CASSLGLVQYF
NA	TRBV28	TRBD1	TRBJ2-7	TGTGCCACCGCGGGGGACAGGGGGCTCTACGAGCAGTACTTC	CATAGDRGLYEQYF